This note documents a single TCR beta chain sequence. The antigen is unknown. This specimen belongs to a study of memory CD4+ T cells and cytomegalovirus serostatus. At the level of the study: Donors were healthy Belgian adults, several CMV seropositive and roughly 25 seronegative.

Notes on the study in general: CD4+ memory repertoires contained about 40% of the roughly 160 reported CMV TCRbeta sequences.

Single viable CD3+CD4+CD8-CD45RO+ cells were sorted as the memory CD4+ T cells. The germline V gene encodes CDR1 SNHLY and CDR2 FYNNEI. V shed 6 bases and J shed 12 bases, with 26 bases lying between them. CDR3 size: 15 residues. Only in-frame clones appear in the TCRdb table, and some are missing; sequencing was by immunoSEQ multiplex PCR. The data contain some 40,000 clones, 70% to 85% of them singletons. V and J are TRBV2 and TRBJ1-2, with D possibly being TRBD1 (5 bases). The sequence came from an adult in good health and CMV-seropositive. The sequenced sample was memory CD4+ T cells from blood. CDR3 region: CASSAPGQRGSFHTF. As DNA, the CDR3 is TGTGCCAGCAGCGCGCCCGGGCAGAGGGGTTCTTTCCACACCTTC.